The 8 T cell receptor beta chains given below trace back to one sample, sequenced in a study of blood T cell repertoires in COVID-19. Sequencing used immunoSEQ multiplex PCR; TCRdb keeps in-frame clones, though not all of them. This table has fewer than 15,000 clones, roughly 92% appearing once. Sequenced material: peripheral blood. These TCRs come from a human donor with active COVID-19. The donor label of this sample is uncertain.

The chain carries TRBV7-2 and TRBJ2-2, with TRBD1 as a possible D gene (5 bases). This CDR3 contains 14 residues. The V and J ends lost 7 bases and 7 bases respectively, with 16 bases between them. Germline CDR1 is SGHTA and CDR2 is FQGNSA. Here the CDR3 reads CASTQDTFVGELFF. The CDR3 DNA reads TGTGCCAGCACCCAGGACACCTTTGTCGGGGAGCTGTTTTTT.

The chain recombines TRBV11-3 with TRBJ1-5, with TRBD1 identical over 8 bases. The CDR3 runs to 16 residues. Germline CDR1 is SGHNT and CDR2 is YENEEA. The J segment lost 0 bases and the V segment lost 9 bases, leaving 10 bases of the junction unmatched. As DNA, the CDR3 is TGTGCCAGGCCCACCCACGACAGGGGTAGCAATCAGCCCCAGCATTTT. Translation: CARPTHDRGSNQPQHF.

V gene TRBV4-1 combines with J gene TRBJ2-7, with 7 bases that match TRBD1. V was clipped by 1 base and J by 5 bases; unmatched bases: 17. The CDR3 runs to 18 residues. CDR1 MGHRA and CDR2 YSYEKL come from the germline V gene. In DNA form, the CDR3 reads TGCGCCAGCAGCCAAGCCGATCCCCGGACAGGCAAGAGGAACGAGCAGTACTTC. Translation: CASSQADPRTGKRNEQYF.

The rearrangement uses TRBV6-6 and TRBJ2-7, with D perhaps matching TRBD1 (6 bases). The V gene's germline CDR1 is MNHNY and CDR2 SVGAGI (reference sequence). This CDR3 is built from 13 residues. V was pared by 5 bases and J by 0 bases, with 8 bases between. The CDR3 sequence is CASSNRASYEQYF. CDR3 nucleotides: TGTGCCAGCAGTAACAGGGCCTCCTACGAGCAGTACTTC.

The chain recombines TRBV19 with TRBJ2-7; TRBD1 agrees at 7 bases. The ends lost 5 bases at V and 3 bases at J; junction bases unmatched: 10. This CDR3 is 15 amino acids long. The germline V gene encodes CDR1 LNHDA and CDR2 SQIVND (reference sequence). This CDR3 is CASSAPRDRYYEQYF. The CDR3 DNA sequence: TGTGCCAGTAGTGCCCCTCGGGACAGATACTACGAGCAGTACTTC.

The rearrangement joins TRBV11-2 to TRBJ2-7, with no clear D. V was clipped by 3 bases and J by 3 bases, with 12 bases between them. Germline V gene data show CDR1 as SGHAT and CDR2 as FQNNGV. The CDR3 is 14 residues long. CDR3 sequence (DNA): TGTGCCAGCAGCTTCCAGACTCGGTTCTACGAGCAGTACTTC. Translation gives CASSFQTRFYEQYF.

This chain joins TRBV30 and TRBJ2-6; TRBD1 matches at 11 bases. Losses at the gene ends were 5 bases for V and 1 base for J; bases not matched to a gene: 1. The germline V gene encodes CDR1 GTSNPN and CDR2 SVGIG (reference sequence). The CDR3 has 15 amino acids. The CDR3 nucleotides are TGTGCCTGGGGACAGGGGGCGTCTGGGGCCAACGTCCTGACTTTC. Protein sequence: CAWGQGASGANVLTF.

This chain joins TRBV5-6 and TRBJ2-1; tentatively, D is TRBD2 (6 bases). There are 15 residues in the CDR3. V was pared by 0 bases and J by 3 bases, with 10 bases between. CDR1 is SGHDT and CDR2 is YYEEEE in the germline V gene. The CDR3 spells CASSLDIAVYNEQFF. CDR3 nucleotides: TGTGCCAGCAGCTTGGACATAGCGGTCTACAATGAGCAGTTCTTC.